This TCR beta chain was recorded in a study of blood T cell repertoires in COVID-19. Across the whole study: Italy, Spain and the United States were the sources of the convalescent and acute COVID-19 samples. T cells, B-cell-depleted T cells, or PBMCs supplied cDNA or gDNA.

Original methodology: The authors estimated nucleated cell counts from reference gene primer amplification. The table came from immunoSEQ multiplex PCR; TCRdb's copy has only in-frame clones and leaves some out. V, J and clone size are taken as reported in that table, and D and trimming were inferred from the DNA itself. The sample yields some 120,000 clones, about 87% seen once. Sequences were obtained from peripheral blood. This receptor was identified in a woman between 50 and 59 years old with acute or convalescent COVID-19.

CDR3 residues: CASRSGTGNTGELFF. The CDR3 bases are TGCGCCAGCAGATCCGGGACAGGGAACACCGGGGAGCTGTTTTTT. The chain is built from TRBV5-1 and TRBJ2-2, with 8 bases lining up with TRBD1. CDR3 length equals 15 residues. Germline values: CDR1 SGHRS, CDR2 YFSETQ. Trimming at V came to 5 bases and at J to 1 base, leaving 4 bases not matched to a gene.